This T cell receptor beta chain was sequenced for a study of T-cell reconstitution after alpha-beta-depleted transplantation in children. Study outcomes and limitations: The study reportedly traced alpha-beta T cells about two months after transplant to several hundred expanded graft clones. Counts and diversity of T cells one year after transplant came mostly from newly produced T cells.

As it was prepared, the TCRbeta library received unique molecular identifiers. TCRdb redid the calling of the PCR reads with MiXCR, one entry per CDR3 protein. Altogether almost 600,000 distinct CDR3 sequences are present, approximately 30% being singletons, with the ten largest covering just over 35%. Germline V gene lookup returns CDR1 KGHDR and CDR2 SFDVKD. Trimming pared 3 bases from V and 4 bases from J, leaving 5 bases between. There are 13 residues in the CDR3. This clonotype was seen a handful of times. Its target is unknown. The chain has TRBV24-1 and TRBJ1-4; D is ambiguous. The source was PBMCs, collected before TCRalphabeta/CD19-depleted stem cell transplant. This TCR was recovered from a boy in the first two years of life with Wiskott-Aldrich syndrome, due to receive a stem cell transplant. The CDR3 DNA is TGTGCCACCAGTGATGACTTTAATGAAAAACTGTTTTTT. Translation: CATSDDFNEKLFF.